This T cell receptor beta chain is from a study of molecular identifiers for immune sequencing clone quantification. Whole-study results and caveats: Over 99% of CMV-specific effector molecules, but under 1% of naive ones, were in clones above 20 copies.

This clonotype has ten or more counts. As yet, its antigen is unknown. Previously described methods and listed TCR primers were used for bulk TCR libraries. From the PCR reads, TCRdb called clonotypes with MiXCR, one entry per CDR3 protein. The sample has about 320,000 distinct CDR3 sequences, about 20% seen once. Losses at the gene ends were 5 bases for V and 9 bases for J; bases not matched to a gene: 13. CDR1 and CDR2 from the germline V gene are SNHLY and FYNNEI. This CDR3 is 16 amino acids long. Sorted cells numbering 20,000 to 1,000,000, with 10%, 30% or 50% RNA, yielded the naive CD8 libraries. The V gene is TRBV2, the J gene TRBJ2-4; the match to TRBD1 covers 10 bases. The sequenced material came from naive CD8+ T cells from blood, with Jurkat cell RNA spiked in. Specified subset: FACS-sorted CD8+CD4-CCR7+CD45RA+ naive T cells. The receptor comes from a human donor in good health. Some libraries in this study had Jurkat cell RNA spiked in. The CDR3 loop is CASSPPSGTGEGIQYF. In DNA, the CDR3 is TGTGCCAGCAGTCCCCCCTCCGGGACAGGGGAGGGCATTCAGTACTTC.